This T cell receptor beta chain was identified in a study of cytomegalovirus exposure and HLA in healthy donors. In the PCR, 60 Vbeta and 13 Jbeta primers were used. Some clones are missing from TCRdb's copy, which holds only in-frame ones; the method was immunoSEQ multiplex PCR. The data contain under 200,000 clones, 65% to 80% of them singletons. Overall study findings and caveats: V- and J-gene trimming in TCR beta was tied to a missense DCLRE1C variant by an analysis performed later.

On this clone: Its target is unknown.

Germline V gives CDR1 MNHEY, CDR2 SVGAGI. The junction had 12 bases not matched to a gene; V was cut back by 6 bases and J by 5 bases. This CDR3 has 15 residues. The sequence was collected from a man aged 35-49 years in good health and CMV-seronegative. The chain has TRBV6-5 and TRBJ2-5, with 7 nucleotides matching TRBD2. Sequenced input: PBMCs. This chain's CDR3 is CASSPSPEGGETQYF. The CDR3 nucleotides read TGTGCCAGCAGCCCATCGCCCGAGGGAGGGGAGACCCAGTACTTC.